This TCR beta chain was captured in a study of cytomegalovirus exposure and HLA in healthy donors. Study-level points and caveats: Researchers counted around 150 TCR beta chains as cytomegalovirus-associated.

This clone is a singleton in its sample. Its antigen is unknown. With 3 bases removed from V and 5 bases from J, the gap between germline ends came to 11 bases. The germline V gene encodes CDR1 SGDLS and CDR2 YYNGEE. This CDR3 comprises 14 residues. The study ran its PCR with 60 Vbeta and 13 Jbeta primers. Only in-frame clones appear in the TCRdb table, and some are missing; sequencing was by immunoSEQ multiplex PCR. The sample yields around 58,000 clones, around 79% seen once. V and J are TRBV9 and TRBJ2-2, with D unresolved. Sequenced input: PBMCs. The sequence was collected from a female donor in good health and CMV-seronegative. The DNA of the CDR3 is TGTGCCAGCAGCGATCCTTTAGAGACCGGGGAGCTGTTTTTT. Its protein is CASSDPLETGELFF.